Sequencing of this T cell receptor beta chain was carried out in a study of identical twins. The V end lost 4 bases, the J end lost 10 bases, and 20 bases lay between the germline ends. The CDR3 is 16 residues long. Germline V gives CDR1 LGHDT, CDR2 YNNKEL (reference sequence). In its sample, this clonotype was seen a few times. The target antigen is unknown. Study-level findings and limits: Out-of-frame alpha sequences shared between twins exhibited an excess of low generation probability.

Healthy Caucasians supplied all donations. Template switching introduced a universal primer site, and the cDNA bore unique molecular identifiers. From the 5' RACE reads, TCRdb called clonotypes with MiXCR, one entry per CDR3 protein. The sample lists about 530,000 distinct CDR3 sequences; 20% to 25% were seen once. The same sample was also used in a study of yellow fever vaccine responses in identical twins.

This sequence was found in a woman aged 18 to 35 in good health. Source material: CD4+ T cells sorted from blood. This rearrangement joins TRBV3-1 to TRBJ1-6; D gene ambiguous. The CDR3 nucleotides are TGTGCCAGCAGCCCCCCCCGTTGGAGTCCGTACTCACCCCTCCACTTT. Its protein is CASSPPRWSPYSPLHF.